This T cell receptor (beta chain) derives from a study of blood T cell repertoires in COVID-19. Original processing methods: Estimation of nucleated cell counts relied on the amplification of reference gene primers. Here immunoSEQ multiplex PCR was the method, and the copy in TCRdb shows in-frame clones only, minus some. V, J and clone size are those of that table, while D and trimming were read from the DNA. The sample contains about 330,000 clones, more than 75% of which appear only once. As regards this clone: The identical CDR3 is also encoded by other nucleotide sequences in the sample.

In germline, CDR1 is SEHNR, CDR2 FQNEAQ (reference sequence). Trimming stripped 3 bases from V and 2 bases from J, with 9 bases between. The CDR3 consists of 14 residues. The chain links TRBV7-9 to TRBJ2-3; D remains ambiguous. Specimen: PBMCs or T cells enriched from blood (not recorded which). The TCR originated in a woman aged 25 to 39 who had recovered from COVID-19. CDR3 in amino acids: CASSLGTSTDTQYF. The CDR3 region has the DNA TGTGCCAGCAGCTTGGGCACCTCCACAGATACGCAGTATTTT.